These 10 T cell receptor beta chains came from one sample sequenced in a study of CD8 T cells in Susac syndrome. Random hexamers were used to reverse transcribe an amount of roughly 0.45 to 1 ug RNA. One entry per CDR3 protein results from TCRdb running MiXCR on the immunoSEQ multiplex PCR reads. The sample yields around 56,000 distinct CDR3 sequences, approximately 92% seen once. What was sequenced was CD8+ T cells from PBMCs. All receptors come from a human donor in good health.

V gene TRBV4-3 combines with J gene TRBJ1-2; D not resolved. From germline, CDR1 is LGHNA and CDR2 YSLEER. There are 14 residues in the CDR3. V was trimmed by 2 bases and J by 5 bases, leaving 12 bases between them. CDR3 DNA: TGCGCCAGCAGCCAACGGGAGCCAGTTTATGGCTACACCTTC. Encoded protein: CASSQREPVYGYTF.

This chain uses TRBV24-1 with TRBJ2-2; D might be TRBD1 (5 bases). V lost 4 bases and J lost 7, with 9 bases in between. In germline, CDR1 is KGHDR, CDR2 SFDVKD. This CDR3 is 13 amino acids long. The DNA of the CDR3 is TGTGCCACCAGTGACTCAGGGATCGGGGAGCTGTTTTTT. It yields the protein CATSDSGIGELFF.

V is TRBV15 and J is TRBJ2-3; tentatively, D is TRBD2 (5 bases). This CDR3 has 18 residues. V lost 1 base and J 1 base, leaving 18 bases between the germline ends. Looked up from germline, CDR1 is LNHNV and CDR2 is YYDKDF (reference sequence). CDR3 nucleotides: TGTGCCACCAGCAGAGGCCCCGTCGGAGCGGAGGGCACAGATACGCAGTATTTT. As protein: CATSRGPVGAEGTDTQYF.

This clonotype was seen only a few times. The rearrangement links TRBV29-1 to TRBJ2-7, with a weak D call TRBD2 (6 bases). This CDR3 contains 11 residues. From germline, CDR1 is SQVTM and CDR2 ANQGSEA. Trimming cost V 4 bases and J 2 bases, with 6 bases left between them. CDR3 amino acids: CSVGGAYEQYF. The CDR3 region has the DNA TGCAGCGTTGGGGGGGCCTACGAGCAGTACTTC.

About this clonotype itself: At one end, the junction sequence differs from germline, possibly due to a read error. This rearrangement joins TRBV7-6 to TRBJ1-5; D unresolved. This CDR3 contains 16 residues. Per germline, CDR1 SGHVS and CDR2 FNYEAQ. The CDR3: CASSPGVRASNQPQLF. In DNA, the CDR3 is TGTGCCAGCAGCCCCGGGGTGAGGGCTAGCAATCAGCCCCAGCTTTTT.

The chain has TRBV19 and TRBJ1-2, with D uncertain. CDR3 length equals 15 residues. Trimming cost V 4 bases and J 1 base, with 13 bases left between them. The germline V gene has CDR1 LNHDA and CDR2 SQIVND (reference sequence). CDR3 in DNA: TGTGCCAGTAGTACGCCACACTCACTTAACTATGGCTACACCTTC. This codes for CASSTPHSLNYGYTF.

This chain joins TRBV30 and TRBJ2-3, with D unresolved. Germline lookup yields CDR1 GTSNPN and CDR2 SVGIG (reference sequence). This CDR3 is 12 amino acids long. Deletions cut 1 base from V and 2 bases from J, with 4 bases between. CDR3 nucleotides: TGTGCCTGGAGTGCCGCCACAGATACGCAGTATTTT. It encodes CAWSAATDTQYF.

This chain uses TRBV4-3 with TRBJ1-1; D gene uncertain. V lost 3 bases to trimming and J lost 4 bases, with 15 bases between them. The CDR3 loop spans 15 amino acids. Germline CDR1 reads LGHNA; CDR2 reads YSLEER. CDR3 sequence reads: CASSHYLAGTTEAFF. The CDR3 DNA is TGCGCCAGCAGCCACTACCTCGCGGGCACCACTGAAGCTTTCTTT.

This chain connects TRBV3-1 to TRBJ2-7, with D possibly TRBD2 on 7 matching bases. The V gene's germline CDR1 is LGHDT and CDR2 YNNKEL (reference sequence). Trimming took 1 base from V and 6 from J, leaving 22 bases between them. The CDR3 totals 17 residues. The CDR3 DNA follows: TGTGCCAGCAGCCAAGGAGTTACGGGGGCGGGGGATGTCGAGCAGTACTTC. Translated, it gives CASSQGVTGAGDVEQYF.

This clonotype was counted a few times. The chain uses TRBV7-9 and TRBJ2-7; D is unclear. V lost 1 base and J 2 bases, leaving 9 bases between the germline ends. The CDR3 covers 14 residues. Germline-derived CDR1 and CDR2 are SEHNR and FQNEAQ (reference sequence). CDR3 protein: CASSLVTVAYEQYF. The CDR3 DNA reads as TGTGCCAGCAGCTTAGTGACCGTAGCCTACGAGCAGTACTTC. Together with reference TRBV7-9 and TRBJ2-7, the CDR3 gives the full variable domain: DTGVSQNPRHKITKRGQNVTFRCDPISEHNRLYWYRQTLGQGPEFLTYFQNEAQLEKSRLLSDRFSAERPKGSFSTLEIQRTEQGDSAMYLCASSLVTVAYEQYFGPGTRLTVT.